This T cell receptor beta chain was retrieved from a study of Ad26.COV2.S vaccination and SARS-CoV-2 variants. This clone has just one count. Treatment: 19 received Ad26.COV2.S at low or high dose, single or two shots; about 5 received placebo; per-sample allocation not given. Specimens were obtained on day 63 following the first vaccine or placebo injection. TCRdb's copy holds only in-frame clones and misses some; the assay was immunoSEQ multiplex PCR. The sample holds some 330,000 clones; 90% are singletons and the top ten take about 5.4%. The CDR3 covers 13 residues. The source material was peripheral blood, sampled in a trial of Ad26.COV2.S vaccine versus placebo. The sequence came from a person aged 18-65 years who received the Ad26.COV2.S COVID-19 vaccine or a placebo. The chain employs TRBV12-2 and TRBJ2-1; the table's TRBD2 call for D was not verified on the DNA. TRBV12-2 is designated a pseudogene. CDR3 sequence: CASRLPKTDEQFF. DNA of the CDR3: TGTGCAAGTCGCTTACCTAAAACGGATGAGCAGTTCTTC.